This T cell receptor beta chain was sequenced for a study of cytomegalovirus exposure and HLA in healthy donors (dated by TCRdb to the late 2010s). A note on the overall study: According to an earlier analysis of 587 of the donors, about 180 million T cells yielded 117 million unique TCR beta sequences and approximately 300 Gb of sequence data. Around 300 gigabases of sequencing data and some 85 million unique TCR sequences were included in an early release covering around 650 HLA-typed donors. Of the approximately 370 genotyped donors, 81% were placed in the genetic ancestry cluster associated with self-reported Caucasian donors. The study aimed to test whether signatures of past pathogen exposure could be identified by cataloging public T cell receptors. The study used immunosequencing to profile the T cell repertoires of approximately 650 subjects and linked those repertoires to cytomegalovirus serostatus. Along with the roughly 710-subject first cohort, a separate validation cohort of around 110 different subjects was used. High-throughput TCR immunosequencing, statistical association of individual TCRs with disease status, and machine learning were combined to predict cytomegalovirus infection status. A later analysis re-examined previously published TCR beta repertoires from roughly 720 donors and added high-resolution HLA genotyping to investigate patterns of TCR occurrence. Rather than using new phenotypic data, the later analysis identified candidate immune exposures from TCR beta sequences and from how often those sequences occurred across donors. An earlier analysis of 450 to 750 of the donors used high-throughput TCR beta sequencing to judge whether each TCR beta V gene segment behaved as functional or pseudogenic. Alongside the repertoire data, information on donor age, sex, ethnicity and CMV serostatus was compiled. Genome-wide SNP genotypes for about 65% of the 666 donors were used in a later genetic analysis, which treated that subset as a discovery cohort. Every discovery cohort repertoire had been produced on one sequencing platform. HLA typing covered class I and class II loci at four-digit resolution. Typing coverage varied by locus: roughly 629-640 donors for A, B, C, DRB1 and DQB1; approximately 560 for DQA1; around 570 for DPA1; fewer than 480 for DPB1. Four to six DR-DQ haplotypes were handled as single units for association and clustering, since linkage in the cohort was strong. Among around 400 genotyped donors of the cohort, an average of roughly 230,000 unique TCR beta nucleotide sequences was sequenced per donor, of which about 20% were non-productive. What the research found in general, with its limitations: In a later analysis, TCR association rates were found to vary across HLA loci, with the most associated TCRs seen for DRB1 alleles and the fewest for HLA-C alleles. A later genetic analysis associated a missense DCLRE1C variant with V-gene and J-gene trimming of TCR beta chains, and an independent cohort replicated the association. Cytomegalovirus status was reported to be diagnosed by the classifier with high specificity and sensitivity in both the original and validation cohorts. Only TCR beta chains were sequenced in this cohort, and the absence of alpha or paired-chain data limited detectable features. A further reported finding was that TCR beta sequences accurately predicted the HLA-A and HLA-B alleles for most subjects in the first cohort. Because HLA typing was missing for some donors at each locus, association tests included only the typed subset. In an earlier analysis of a few hundred of the donors, most TCR beta V segments were observed in productive rearrangements about 90% or about 30% of the time, broadly matching IMGT annotations. Correlated functional status among segregating V segments might be attributable to linkage disequilibrium, but an unknown experimental factor could not be ruled out. Presence/absence analyses assumed roughly uniform sequencing depth across donors, an assumption that may not hold. The 87-base-pair reads could not distinguish some IMGT-functional V segments, including TRBV6-2 and TRBV6-3, so those segments were excluded. According to a later genetic analysis, donors in an Asian-associated ancestry cluster had fewer N-insertions in productive TCRs than the approximately 610-donor mean. Several of the top co-occurrence clusters appeared to be linked to parvovirus B19, influenza, CMV and Epstein-Barr virus, according to a later analysis. When HLA alleles, especially DR and DQ, strongly co-occurred, TCR associations were difficult to assign to individual alleles. Compared with equally common non-associated chains, HLA-associated TCR beta chains in a later analysis were more clonally expanded and had lower generation probabilities. Because counts were too low, 15 to 20 rarely observed V segments, including chromosome 9 orphons, were left out of the earlier analysis of about 500 of the donors. A total of 150 to 200 TCR beta chains were listed by the study as associated with cytomegalovirus. In a later analysis, 16,951 TCR beta sequences were associated with specific HLA alleles at a false discovery rate of 0.05. For the cohort, immune exposure information was limited to CMV serostatus. Most TCR sequences were observed very rarely across donors, whereas some public TCRs were present in many individuals. The sequencing pipeline was judged likely to have produced a cluster of highly shared sequence variants as a technical artifact. A few of the identified cytomegalovirus-associated TCR beta chains were confirmed in vitro to be specific for cytomegalovirus antigens. Most CMV-associated TCR beta chains appeared to be HLA-restricted in a later analysis, and the HLA associations seemed to be driven largely by CMV exposure. It was suggested by the authors that the approach could potentially be generalized to other disease states and immunological phenotypes.

Measured from the cysteine to the phenylalanine, the CDR3 is 13 residues long. Only the CDR3 portion is preserved as DNA: 39 bases, with reading frame beginning at the first base. CDR1 and CDR2 were assigned from the germline V gene as SGHRS and YFSETQ. V and J are truncated by 0 bases and 4 bases respectively, leaving an intervening sequence of 7 bases. A remark on this clone: Its target antigen remains unknown. No base quality values were provided; no much bigger clone lies one nucleotide off.

The cohort comprised 710 or so healthy bone marrow donors. At the time of sampling, all cohort members were nominally healthy, though unrecorded immune exposures were likely present. The donor was CMV seronegative and belonged to the group of around 350 seronegative cohort members. Every donor gave a peripheral blood sample, and the peripheral blood mononuclear cells from that sample were used for TCR beta sequencing. The Qiagen DNeasy Blood Extraction Kit was used to extract genomic DNA from the blood cell samples. Libraries were built with the immunoSEQ multiplex PCR assay. For the multiplex PCR, a mixture combining 60 forward primers for TCR Vbeta segments and 13 reverse primers for TCR Jbeta segments was used. The CDR3 region of rearranged TCR beta genes was amplified from genomic DNA with a multiplex PCR assay. Amplified TCR beta libraries were sequenced as 87-base-pair reads on the Illumina HiSeq System. The original methods were these. A later analysis counted about 76 million unique TCR beta chains across the 690 or so repertoires, and some 12 million of these chains were shared by at least two donors. Raw reads were error-corrected and collapsed into unique sequences by a nearest-neighbor algorithm in which closely related sequences were merged to remove PCR and sequencing errors. Alignment of CDR3 sequences to IMGT reference sequences was used to assign V, D and J gene segments. Each retained sequence needed at least a six-nucleotide match to both a V gene segment and a J gene segment. Rearrangements were called productive when the CDR3 lacked stop codons and stayed in frame with V and J; all others were non-productive. CDR3 was defined by IMGT convention, running from the second conserved V-encoded cysteine to the conserved J-encoded phenylalanine. The earlier analysis of fewer than 750 of the donors excluded sequences that lacked an unambiguous match to a single V gene segment. In an earlier analysis of approximately 590 of the donors, a V segment was called functional when productive rearrangements were above 56.7%, and segregating when the standard deviation between donors exceeded 5%. A statistical classification framework was built to diagnose cytomegalovirus status from the catalog of TCR beta chain sequences. V and J gene assignment, in a later analysis, came from comparing TCR nucleotide sequences with IMGT/GENE-DB human TR gene sequences. Using the TCRdist pipeline, a later analysis assigned CDR3 sequences along with most-parsimonious VDJ recombination scenarios. In a later analysis, each TCR beta chain was defined by its CDR3 amino acid sequence together with its V-gene family, and reads without a unique V-gene family were excluded. As a way to deal with suspected cross-contamination and a sequencing artifact, a later analysis dropped 450 to 700 nucleotide sequences that were highly shared and had low generation probability. A later analysis calculated a clonal expansion index for each public chain from normalized within-repertoire ranks of inferred template counts. In a later analysis, generation probabilities were computed with a VDJ recombination model fitted to out-of-frame rearrangements, and the resulting probabilities were checked against IGoR. In a later analysis, hypergeometric tests were used to score TCR-TCR, TCR-HLA and TCR-CMV co-occurrence, with a repertoire-size bias correction applied to TCR pairs. In a later analysis, false discovery rates were estimated by permuting HLA or CMV assignments 20 times. In a later analysis, co-occurring TCRs were grouped with DBSCAN, and TCRdist sequence similarity was added when clustering was performed within HLA-allele-positive subsets. For co-occurrence clustering, repertoires with fewer than 30,000 or more than 120,000 public chains were excluded, along with roughly 5 repertoires with anomalous nucleotide sharing. This is the immuneACCESS table as TCRdb keeps it, with only in-frame sequences that have V and J called. A part of the clones is gone; compared with another copy, unresolved V genes explain less than half, and the rest is unexplained. V and J calls and clone size follow that table, whereas D and trimming were derived from the DNA. This sample holds about 130,000 clones; around 80% were observed only once. The ten largest clones take up 1.1% of the sample.

Recombination joined TRBV5-1 with TRBJ2-5; D gene: possibly TRBD2, on 6 matching bases. This TCR derives from a woman aged 25 to 39 in good health and CMV-seronegative. Material: PBMCs. This receptor has the CDR3 CASSLGGAETQYF. The base sequence is TGCGCCAGCAGCTTGGGCGGGGCAGAGACCCAGTACTTC.